This TCR beta chain was retrieved from a study of cytomegalovirus exposure and HLA in healthy donors. As for this clone: No antigen is known for it.

CDR1 is MNHEY and CDR2 is SVGAGI in the germline V gene. The CDR3 spans 14 residues. V lost 2 bases to trimming and J lost 5 bases; unmatched junction nucleotides: 4. Study outcomes and limitations: Most observed TCR sequences were rare, whereas some public TCRs were detected in many donors.

13 Jbeta primers and 60 Vbeta primers were used for the PCR. Produced via immunoSEQ multiplex PCR; TCRdb's table is partial and in-frame only. In total, the table holds 200,000 to 250,000 clones. The chain joins TRBV6-5 to TRBJ1-1, with 8 nucleotides matching TRBD1. Material: PBMCs. This sequence was found in a girl under 10 years old in good health and CMV-seropositive. The CDR3 DNA reads TGTGCCAGCAGTTACGACAGGGGAGGGACTGAAGCTTTCTTT. Its protein product is CASSYDRGGTEAFF.